This T cell receptor beta chain was found in a study of blood T cell repertoires in COVID-19. Study-level background: Sites in the United States, Italy and Spain provided acute and convalescent COVID-19 samples.

In the original workflow: Amplification from reference gene primers served as the basis for estimated nucleated cell counts. Repertoires were generated with immunoSEQ multiplex PCR, while TCRdb's copy carries only in-frame clones and drops some. V and J calls plus clone size are reproduced from that table; the DNA served to infer D and trimming. The sample has approximately 9,500 clones, roughly nine tenths seen once. The V gene's germline CDR1 is SGHNT and CDR2 YYREEE (reference sequence). This CDR3 is built from 14 residues. Trimming removed 0 bases at V and 13 bases at J, with 17 bases between. The clonotype comes from a human donor in a cohort sampled during active COVID-19. The V and J genes are TRBV5-4 and TRBJ2-1; D might be TRBD2 (5 bases). Input material: peripheral blood. The CDR3 loop reads CASSLAPTNPLQFF. The CDR3 bases are TGTGCCAGCAGCTTGGCGCCGACTAACCCCTTACAGTTCTTC.